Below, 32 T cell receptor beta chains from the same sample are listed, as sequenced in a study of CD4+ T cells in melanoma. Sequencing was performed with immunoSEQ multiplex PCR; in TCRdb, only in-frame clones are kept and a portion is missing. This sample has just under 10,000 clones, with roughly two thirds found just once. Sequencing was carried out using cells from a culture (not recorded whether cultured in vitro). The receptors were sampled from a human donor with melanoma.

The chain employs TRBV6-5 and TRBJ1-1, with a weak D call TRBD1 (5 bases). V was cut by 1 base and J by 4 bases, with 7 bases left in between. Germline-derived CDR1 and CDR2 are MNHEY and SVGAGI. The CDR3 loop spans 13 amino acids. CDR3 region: CASSYWGVTEAFF. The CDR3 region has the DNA TGTGCCAGCAGTTACTGGGGGGTCACTGAAGCTTTCTTT.

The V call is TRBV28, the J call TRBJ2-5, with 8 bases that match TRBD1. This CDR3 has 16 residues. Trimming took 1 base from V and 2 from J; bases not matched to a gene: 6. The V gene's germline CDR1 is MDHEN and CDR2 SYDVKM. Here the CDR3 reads CASSLLGTGSQETQYF. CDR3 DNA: TGTGCCAGCAGTTTATTGGGGACAGGATCACAAGAGACCCAGTACTTC.

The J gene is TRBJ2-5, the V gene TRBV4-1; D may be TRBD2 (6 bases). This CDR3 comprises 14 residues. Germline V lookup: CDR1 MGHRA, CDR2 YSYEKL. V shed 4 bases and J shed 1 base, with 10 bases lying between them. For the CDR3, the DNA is TGCGCCAGCAGCCGAGGACTACCCCAAGAGACCCAGTACTTC. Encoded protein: CASSRGLPQETQYF.

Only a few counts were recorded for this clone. The chain's CDR3 is CASSVGDRLDYGYTF. As DNA, the CDR3 is TGTGCCAGCAGCGTAGGGGACAGGTTAGATTATGGCTACACCTTC. The chain has TRBV9 and TRBJ1-2, with 8 bases that match TRBD1. With 0 bases clipped from V and 5 bases from J, the junction kept 6 bases outside the gene matches. The CDR3 contains 15 residues. CDR1 and CDR2 (germline): SGDLS, YYNGEE.

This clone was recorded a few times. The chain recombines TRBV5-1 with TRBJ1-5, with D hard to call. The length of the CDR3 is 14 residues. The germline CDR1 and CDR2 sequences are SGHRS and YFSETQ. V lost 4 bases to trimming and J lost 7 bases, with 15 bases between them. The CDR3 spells CASSPSWSPQPQHF. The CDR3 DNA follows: TGCGCCAGCAGCCCCTCGTGGAGTCCACAGCCCCAGCATTTT.

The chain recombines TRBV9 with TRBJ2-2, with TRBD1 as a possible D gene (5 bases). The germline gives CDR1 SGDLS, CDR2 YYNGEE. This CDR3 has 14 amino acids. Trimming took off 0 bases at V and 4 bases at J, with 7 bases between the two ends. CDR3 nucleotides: TGTGCCAGCAGCGTAGAAGGGGCCACCGGGGAGCTGTTTTTT. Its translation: CASSVEGATGELFF. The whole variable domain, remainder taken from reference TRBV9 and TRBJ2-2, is DSGVTQTPKHLITATGQRVTLRCSPRSGDLSVYWYQQSLDQGLQFLIQYYNGEERAKGNILERFSAQQFPDLHSELNLSSLELGDSALYFCASSVEGATGELFFGEGSRLTVL.

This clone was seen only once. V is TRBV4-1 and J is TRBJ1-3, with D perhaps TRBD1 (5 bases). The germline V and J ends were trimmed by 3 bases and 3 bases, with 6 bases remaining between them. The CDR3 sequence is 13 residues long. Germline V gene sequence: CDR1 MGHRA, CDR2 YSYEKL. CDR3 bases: TGCGCCAGCAGCCAGGGGGTTGGAAACACCATATATTTT. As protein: CASSQGVGNTIYF.

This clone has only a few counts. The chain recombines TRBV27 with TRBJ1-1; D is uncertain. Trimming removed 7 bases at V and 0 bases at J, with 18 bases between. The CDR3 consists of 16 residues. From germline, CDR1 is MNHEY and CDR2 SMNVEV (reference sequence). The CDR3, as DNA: TGTGCCAGCACGGAAAGGAAGGGTCGAGTGAACACTGAAGCTTTCTTT. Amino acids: CASTERKGRVNTEAFF.

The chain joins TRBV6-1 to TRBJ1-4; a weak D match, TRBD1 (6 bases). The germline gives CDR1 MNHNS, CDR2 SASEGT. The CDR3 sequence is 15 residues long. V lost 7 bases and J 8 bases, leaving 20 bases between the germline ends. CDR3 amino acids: CASNRPGGYGEKLFF. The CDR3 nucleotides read TGTGCCAGCAACCGACCGGGGGGCTATGGGGAAAAACTGTTTTTT.

The CDR3 DNA reads TGTGCCAGTAGTTCGGGACGAAGCGGCACAGATACGCAGTATTTT. This gives the protein CASSSGRSGTDTQYF. The chain joins TRBV19 to TRBJ2-3, with D possibly being TRBD1 or TRBD2 (5 bases each). Germline V gene data show CDR1 as LNHDA and CDR2 as SQIVND (reference sequence). The CDR3 spans 15 residues. V shed 5 bases and J shed 1 base, with 13 bases lying between them.

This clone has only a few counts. CDR3 bases: TGCGCCAGCAGCCAAGATCCTGGTGTTTGGGGCTACACCTTC. This encodes CASSQDPGVWGYTF. The genes are TRBV4-1 and TRBJ1-2, with D unclear. This CDR3 contains 14 residues. Trimming took off 0 bases at V and 8 bases at J, with 13 bases between the two ends. The germline V gene has CDR1 MGHRA and CDR2 YSYEKL.

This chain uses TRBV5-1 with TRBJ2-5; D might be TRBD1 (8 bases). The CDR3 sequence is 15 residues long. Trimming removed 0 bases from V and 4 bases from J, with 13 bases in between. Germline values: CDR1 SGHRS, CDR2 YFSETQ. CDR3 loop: CASSLANRGGETQYF. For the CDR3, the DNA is TGCGCCAGCAGCTTGGCTAACAGGGGGGGAGAGACCCAGTACTTC.

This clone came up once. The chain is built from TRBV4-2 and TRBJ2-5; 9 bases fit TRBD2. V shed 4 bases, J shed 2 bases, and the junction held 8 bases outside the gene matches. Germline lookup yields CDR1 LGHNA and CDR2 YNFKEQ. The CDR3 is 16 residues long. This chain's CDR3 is CASSRPLAGTQETQYF. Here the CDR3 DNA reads TGTGCCAGCAGCCGGCCTCTAGCGGGGACTCAAGAGACCCAGTACTTC.

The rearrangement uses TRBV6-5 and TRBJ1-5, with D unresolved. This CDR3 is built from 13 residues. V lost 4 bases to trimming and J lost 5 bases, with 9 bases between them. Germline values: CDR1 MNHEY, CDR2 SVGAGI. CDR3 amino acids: CASSFGSYQPQHF. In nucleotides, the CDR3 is TGTGCCAGCAGTTTCGGGAGTTATCAGCCCCAGCATTTT.

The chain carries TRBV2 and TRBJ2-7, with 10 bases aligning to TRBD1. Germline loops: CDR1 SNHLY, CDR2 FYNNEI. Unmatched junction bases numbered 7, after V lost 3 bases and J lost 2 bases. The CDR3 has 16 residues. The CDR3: CASSDGSGQGTYEQYF. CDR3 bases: TGTGCCAGCAGTGATGGGTCGGGACAGGGGACCTACGAGCAGTACTTC.

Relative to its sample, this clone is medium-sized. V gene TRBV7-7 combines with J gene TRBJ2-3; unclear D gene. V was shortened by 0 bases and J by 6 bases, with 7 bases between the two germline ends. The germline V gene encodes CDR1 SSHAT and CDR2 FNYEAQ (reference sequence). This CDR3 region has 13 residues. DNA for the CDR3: TGTGCCAGCAGCTTAGCGCGAAGGGATACGCAGTATTTT. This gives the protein CASSLARRDTQYF.

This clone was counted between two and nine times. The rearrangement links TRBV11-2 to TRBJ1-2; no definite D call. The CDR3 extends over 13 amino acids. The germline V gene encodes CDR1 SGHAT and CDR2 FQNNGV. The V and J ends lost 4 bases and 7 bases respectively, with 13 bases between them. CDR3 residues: CASSSLAVRGYTF. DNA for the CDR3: TGTGCCAGCAGCTCCTTAGCGGTTCGTGGCTACACCTTC.

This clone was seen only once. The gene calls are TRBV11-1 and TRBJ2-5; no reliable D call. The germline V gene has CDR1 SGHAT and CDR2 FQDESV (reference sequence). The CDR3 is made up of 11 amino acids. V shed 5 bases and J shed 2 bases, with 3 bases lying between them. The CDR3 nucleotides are TGTGCCAGCAGCCTACAAGAGACCCAGTACTTC. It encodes CASSLQETQYF.

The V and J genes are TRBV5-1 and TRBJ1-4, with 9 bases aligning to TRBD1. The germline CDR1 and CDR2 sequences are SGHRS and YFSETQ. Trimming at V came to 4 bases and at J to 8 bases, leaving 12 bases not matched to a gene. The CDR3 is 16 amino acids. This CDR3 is CASSRLGGTGSEKLFF. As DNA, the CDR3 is TGCGCCAGCAGCCGACTTGGTGGGACAGGGTCCGAAAAACTGTTTTTT.

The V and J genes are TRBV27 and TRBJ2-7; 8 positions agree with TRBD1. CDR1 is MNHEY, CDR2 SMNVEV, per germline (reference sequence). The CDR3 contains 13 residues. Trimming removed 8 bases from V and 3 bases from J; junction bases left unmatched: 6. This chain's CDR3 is CASSRQGIYEQYF. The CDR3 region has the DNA TGTGCCAGCTCAAGACAGGGGATCTACGAGCAGTACTTC.

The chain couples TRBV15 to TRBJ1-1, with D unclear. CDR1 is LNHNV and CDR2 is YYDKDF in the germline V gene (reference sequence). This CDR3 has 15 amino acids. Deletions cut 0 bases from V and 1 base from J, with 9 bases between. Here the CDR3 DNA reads TGTGCCACCAGCAGAGACGGACGCCCGAACACTGAAGCTTTCTTT. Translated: CATSRDGRPNTEAFF.

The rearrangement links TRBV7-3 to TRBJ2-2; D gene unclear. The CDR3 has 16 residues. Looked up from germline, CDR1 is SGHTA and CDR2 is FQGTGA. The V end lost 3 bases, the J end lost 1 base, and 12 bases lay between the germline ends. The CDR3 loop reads CASSFLAVQNTGELFF. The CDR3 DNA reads TGTGCCAGCAGCTTCCTGGCGGTACAGAACACCGGGGAGCTGTTTTTT.

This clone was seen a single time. Here the CDR3 reads CAWSNNRGLLEKLFF. The CDR3 bases are TGTGCCTGGAGTAATAACAGGGGACTACTTGAAAAACTGTTTTTT. The chain recombines TRBV30 with TRBJ1-4; 7 bases align to TRBD1. CDR1 and CDR2 (germline): GTSNPN, SVGIG (reference sequence). The length of the CDR3 is 15 residues. J was trimmed by 7 bases and V by 2 bases; bases with no gene match: 10.

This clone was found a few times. The CDR3 spells CASSLRPITGTGIDGELFF. In DNA form, the CDR3 reads TGCGCCAGCAGCCTTCGGCCCATTACCGGGACAGGGATTGACGGGGAGCTGTTTTTT. The rearrangement links TRBV5-1 to TRBJ2-2, with 9 nucleotides matching TRBD1. The CDR3 contains 19 residues. The V gene end was trimmed by 4 bases and the J gene end by 7 bases; junction bases not matched to a gene: 20. The germline V gene encodes CDR1 SGHRS and CDR2 YFSETQ.

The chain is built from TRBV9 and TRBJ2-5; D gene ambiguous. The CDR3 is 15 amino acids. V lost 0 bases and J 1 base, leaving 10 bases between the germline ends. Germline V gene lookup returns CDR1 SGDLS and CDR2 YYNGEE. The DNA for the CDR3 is TGTGCCAGCAGCGTAGTGGCAGGCTCCCAAGAGACCCAGTACTTC. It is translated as CASSVVAGSQETQYF.

The CDR3 loop reads CASSVTQGASSPLHF. The CDR3 bases are TGTGCCAGCAGCGTAACACAGGGGGCCAGTTCACCCCTCCACTTT. This chain joins TRBV9 and TRBJ1-6; 9 positions agree with TRBD1. Trimming took 1 base from V and 9 from J; bases not matched to a gene: 5. CDR1 is SGDLS and CDR2 is YYNGEE in the germline V gene. This CDR3 spans 15 amino acids.

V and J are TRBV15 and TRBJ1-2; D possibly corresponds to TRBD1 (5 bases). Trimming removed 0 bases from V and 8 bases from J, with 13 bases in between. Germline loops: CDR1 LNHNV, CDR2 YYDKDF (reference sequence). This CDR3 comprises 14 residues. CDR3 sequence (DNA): TGTGCCACCAGCAGAGATGGCGGCAGGGAAGGCTACACCTTC. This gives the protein CATSRDGGREGYTF.

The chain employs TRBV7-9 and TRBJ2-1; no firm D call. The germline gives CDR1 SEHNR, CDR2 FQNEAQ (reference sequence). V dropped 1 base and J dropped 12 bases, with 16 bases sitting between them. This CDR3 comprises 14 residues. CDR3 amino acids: CASSLGDYAPRQFF. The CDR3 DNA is TGTGCCAGCAGCTTAGGGGATTACGCCCCCCGGCAGTTCTTC.

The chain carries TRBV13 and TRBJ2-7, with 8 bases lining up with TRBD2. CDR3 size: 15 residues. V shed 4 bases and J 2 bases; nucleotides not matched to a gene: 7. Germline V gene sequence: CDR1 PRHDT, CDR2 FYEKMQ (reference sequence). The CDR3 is CASSSSGGPTYEQYF. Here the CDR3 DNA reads TGTGCCAGCAGCTCTTCGGGGGGGCCGACCTACGAGCAGTACTTC.

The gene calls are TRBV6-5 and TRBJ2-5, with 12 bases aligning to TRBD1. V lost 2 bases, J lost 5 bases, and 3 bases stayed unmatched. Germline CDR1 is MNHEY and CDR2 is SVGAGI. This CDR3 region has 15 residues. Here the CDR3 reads CASSYGDRGHETQYF. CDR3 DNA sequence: TGTGCCAGCAGTTACGGGGACAGGGGGCATGAGACCCAGTACTTC.

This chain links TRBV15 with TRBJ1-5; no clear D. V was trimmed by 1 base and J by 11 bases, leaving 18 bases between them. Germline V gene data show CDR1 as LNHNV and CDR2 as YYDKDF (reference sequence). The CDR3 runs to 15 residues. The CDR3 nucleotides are TGTGCCACCAGCAGAGTAGGCCAGGTGGGGTCGGCCCAGCATTTT. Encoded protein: CATSRVGQVGSAQHF.

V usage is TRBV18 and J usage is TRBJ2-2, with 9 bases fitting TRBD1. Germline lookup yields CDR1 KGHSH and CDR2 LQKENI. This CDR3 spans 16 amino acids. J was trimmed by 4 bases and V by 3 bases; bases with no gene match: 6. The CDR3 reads CASSPTGQGFTGELFF. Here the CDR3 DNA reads TGTGCCAGCTCACCTACGGGACAGGGATTCACCGGGGAGCTGTTTTTT.